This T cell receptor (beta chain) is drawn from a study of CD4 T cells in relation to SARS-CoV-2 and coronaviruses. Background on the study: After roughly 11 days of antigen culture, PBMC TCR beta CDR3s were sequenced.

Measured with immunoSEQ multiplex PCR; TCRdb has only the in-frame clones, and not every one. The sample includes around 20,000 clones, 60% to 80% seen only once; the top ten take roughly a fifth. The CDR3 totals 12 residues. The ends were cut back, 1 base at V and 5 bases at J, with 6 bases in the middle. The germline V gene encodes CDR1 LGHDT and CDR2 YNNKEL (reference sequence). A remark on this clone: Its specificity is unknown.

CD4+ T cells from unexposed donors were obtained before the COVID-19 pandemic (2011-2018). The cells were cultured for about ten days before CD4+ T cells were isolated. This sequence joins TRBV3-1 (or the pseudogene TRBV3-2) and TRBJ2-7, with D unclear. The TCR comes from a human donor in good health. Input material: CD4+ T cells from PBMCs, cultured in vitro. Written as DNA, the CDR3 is TGTGCCAGCAGCCAAGTTAGCCACGAGCAGTACTTC. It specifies CASSQVSHEQYF.